The 9 T cell receptor beta chains in this list originate from one sample, sequenced in a study of metastatic and nonmetastatic thyroid tumors. TCRdb re-called the PCR reads via MiXCR. The sample has about 40,000 clones, about an eighth seen once. Thyroid surgery was preceded by no treatment in any patient. Sequencing used blood. These receptors all come from a female donor with papillary thyroid cancer or a benign thyroid nodule (not recorded which). Some clones in this sample may be carry-over from other donors' samples.

This clone has a count of ten or more. The chain joins TRBV5-1 to TRBJ1-2; weak D call: TRBD1 (6 bases). The CDR3 has 13 amino acids. The germline V gene encodes CDR1 SGHRS and CDR2 YFSETQ. Trimming removed 3 bases from V and 7 bases from J, with 13 bases in between. The CDR3 is CASSSTGTLGYTF. The CDR3 DNA follows: TGCGCCAGCAGCTCAACAGGGACCCTTGGCTACACCTTC.

This clone was recorded many times. This chain uses TRBV6-1 with TRBJ2-3; D possibly uses TRBD1 or TRBD2 (5 bases each). The germline V and J ends were trimmed by 4 bases and 6 bases, with 17 bases remaining between them. This CDR3 is 15 amino acids long. Per the germline V gene, CDR1 is MNHNS and CDR2 is SASEGT. The CDR3 spells CASSGMGPTSDTQYF. For the CDR3, the DNA is TGTGCCAGCAGTGGTATGGGACCCACCAGCGATACGCAGTATTTT.

This clone has at least ten counts. This chain connects TRBV11-3 to TRBJ2-1; TRBD2 is a possible D gene (5 bases). The V gene's germline CDR1 is SGHNT and CDR2 YENEEA. The germline V and J ends were trimmed by 1 base and 6 bases, with 13 bases remaining between them. The CDR3 has 15 residues. CDR3 protein: CASSLGASFLNEQFF. The CDR3 nucleotides read TGTGCCAGCAGCTTAGGGGCTAGCTTTCTCAATGAGCAGTTCTTC. The full variable domain, rest sourced from reference TRBV11-3 and TRBJ2-1, is EAGVVQSPRYKIIEKKQPVAFWCNPISGHNTLYWYLQNLGQGPELLIRYENEEAVDDSQLPKDRFSAERLKGVDSTLKIQPAELGDSAVYLCASSLGASFLNEQFFGPGTRLTVL.

To note about this clone: Relative to the germline gene, one junction end is altered; a read error may explain this. The sample holds other DNA sequences that translate to the same CDR3. The V gene is TRBV9, the J gene TRBJ2-3; D ambiguous. The CDR3 is made up of 13 amino acids. Germline V gene data show CDR1 as SGDLS and CDR2 as YYNGEE. The CDR3 protein is CASSVANTDTQYF. Written as DNA, the CDR3 is TGTGCCAGCAGCGTAGCAAACACAGATACACAGTACTTT.

This clone was found a few times. A single base separates this from a much larger clone, so it may be a read error. The chain joins TRBV29-1 to TRBJ1-1, with TRBD1 as a possible D gene (5 bases). This CDR3 is 12 amino acids long. Between the trimmed V and J ends, which lost 6 bases and 5 bases, there was a span of 13 bases. Germline loops: CDR1 SQVTM, CDR2 ANQGSEA. This chain's CDR3 is CSVPMGPTEAFF. In DNA, the CDR3 is TGCAGCGTCCCCATGGGGCCGACTGAAGCTTTCTTT.

Ten or more counts support this clone. The gene calls are TRBV4-2 and TRBJ1-5; TRBD1 matches at 7 bases. The CDR3 is 15 residues long. In germline, CDR1 is LGHNA, CDR2 YNFKEQ. The V gene end was trimmed by 0 bases and the J gene end by 7 bases; junction bases not matched to a gene: 6. CDR3 region: CASSQDKGAGQPQHF. As DNA, the CDR3 is TGTGCCAGCAGCCAAGATAAGGGGGCCGGGCAGCCCCAGCATTTT.

About this clone: The CDR3 does not end in the conserved phenylalanine or tryptophan, so this is likely a read error. This rearrangement joins TRBV15 to TRBJ2-5; D not resolved. The germline V and J ends were trimmed by 3 bases and 0 bases, with 14 bases remaining between them. The CDR3 runs 16 residues. CDR1 LNHNV and CDR2 YYDKDF come from the germline V gene (reference sequence). The CDR3 DNA is TGTGCCACCAGCAGCGGCGGCATGGGGTACCAAGAGACCCAGTACCTC. Translated, it gives CATSSGGMGYQETQYL.

Notes on this clone: Given a much more abundant clone one base away, this may be a read error. Within the sample, other DNA sequences also encode this same CDR3. This rearrangement joins TRBV3-1 to TRBJ2-3; the D gene is possibly TRBD2 (5 bases). CDR1 is LGHDT, CDR2 YNNKEL, per germline (reference sequence). The CDR3 sequence is 17 residues long. This CDR3 is CASSQDVVPSSSDTQYF. DNA for the CDR3: TGTGCCAGCAGCCAAGATGTGGTTCCTAGCAGTTCTGATACACAGTATTTT.

This clone was recorded many times. The chain joins TRBV11-2 to TRBJ1-4, with 12 positions matching TRBD1. The length of the CDR3 is 14 residues. J gave up 7 bases and V 3 bases, and 0 bases lay outside the gene matches. Germline assignment: CDR1 SGHAT and CDR2 FQNNGV. CDR3 loop: CASSLGQGAEKLFF. As DNA, the CDR3 is TGTGCCAGCAGCTTGGGACAGGGGGCTGAAAAACTGTTTTTT.